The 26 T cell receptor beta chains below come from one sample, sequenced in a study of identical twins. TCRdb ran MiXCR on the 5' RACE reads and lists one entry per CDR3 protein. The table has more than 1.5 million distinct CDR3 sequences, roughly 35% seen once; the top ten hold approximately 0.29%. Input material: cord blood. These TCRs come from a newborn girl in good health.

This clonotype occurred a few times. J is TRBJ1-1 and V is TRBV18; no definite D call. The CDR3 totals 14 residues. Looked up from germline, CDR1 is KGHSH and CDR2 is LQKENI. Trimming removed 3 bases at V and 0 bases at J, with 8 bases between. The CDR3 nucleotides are TGTGCCAGCTCACCGGTTCCCATGAACACTGAAGCTTTCTTT. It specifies CASSPVPMNTEAFF.

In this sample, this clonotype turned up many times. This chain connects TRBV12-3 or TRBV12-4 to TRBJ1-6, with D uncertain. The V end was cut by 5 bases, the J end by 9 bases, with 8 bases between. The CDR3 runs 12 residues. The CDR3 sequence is CASSPGSSPLHF. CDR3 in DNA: TGTGCCAGCAGTCCGGGAAGTTCACCCCTCCACTTT.

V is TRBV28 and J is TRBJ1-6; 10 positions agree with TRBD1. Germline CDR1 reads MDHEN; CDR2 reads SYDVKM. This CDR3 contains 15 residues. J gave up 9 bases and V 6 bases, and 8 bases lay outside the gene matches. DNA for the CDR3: TGTGCCAGCAGGCAAACCGGGACAGGGGTTTCACCCCTCCACTTT. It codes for CASRQTGTGVSPLHF.

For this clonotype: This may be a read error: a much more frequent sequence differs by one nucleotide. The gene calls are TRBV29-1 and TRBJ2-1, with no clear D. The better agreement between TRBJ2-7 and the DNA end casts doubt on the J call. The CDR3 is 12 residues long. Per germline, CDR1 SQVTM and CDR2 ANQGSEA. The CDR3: CSVDGHNNEQYF. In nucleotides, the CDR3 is TGCAGCGTTGATGGTCACAACAATGAGCAGTACTTC.

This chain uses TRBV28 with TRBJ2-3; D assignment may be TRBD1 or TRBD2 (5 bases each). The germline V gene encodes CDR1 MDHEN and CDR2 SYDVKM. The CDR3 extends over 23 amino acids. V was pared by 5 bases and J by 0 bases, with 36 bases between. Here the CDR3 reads CASSRGNPGQREPSAPSTDTQYF. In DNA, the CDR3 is TGTGCCAGCAGTAGGGGAAACCCCGGCCAGAGGGAACCCTCAGCCCCTAGCACAGATACGCAGTATTTT.

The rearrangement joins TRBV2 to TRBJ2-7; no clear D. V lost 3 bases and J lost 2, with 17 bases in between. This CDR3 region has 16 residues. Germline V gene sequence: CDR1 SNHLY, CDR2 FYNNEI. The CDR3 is CASSDPLRRAPYEQYF. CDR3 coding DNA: TGTGCCAGCAGTGACCCCCTCCGTAGGGCTCCCTACGAGCAGTACTTC.

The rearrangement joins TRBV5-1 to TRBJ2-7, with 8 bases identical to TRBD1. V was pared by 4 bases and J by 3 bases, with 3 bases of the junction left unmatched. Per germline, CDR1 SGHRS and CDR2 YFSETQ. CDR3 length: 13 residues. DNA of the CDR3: TGCGCCAGCAGCCAGGGGGCTAACTACGAGCAGTACTTC. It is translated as CASSQGANYEQYF.

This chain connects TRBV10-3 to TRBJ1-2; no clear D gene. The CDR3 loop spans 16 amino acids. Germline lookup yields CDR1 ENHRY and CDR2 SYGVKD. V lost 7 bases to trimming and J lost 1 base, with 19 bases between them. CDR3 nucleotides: TGTGCCATCAACAAGGTCAGCCCCACCTTTAACTATGGCTACACCTTC. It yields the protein CAINKVSPTFNYGYTF.

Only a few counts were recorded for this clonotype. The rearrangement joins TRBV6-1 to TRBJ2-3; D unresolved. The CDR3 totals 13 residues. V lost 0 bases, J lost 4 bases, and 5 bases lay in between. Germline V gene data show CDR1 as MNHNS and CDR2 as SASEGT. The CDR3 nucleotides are TGTGCCAGCAGTGAAGCGCCGGCAGATACGCAGTATTTT. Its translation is CASSEAPADTQYF.

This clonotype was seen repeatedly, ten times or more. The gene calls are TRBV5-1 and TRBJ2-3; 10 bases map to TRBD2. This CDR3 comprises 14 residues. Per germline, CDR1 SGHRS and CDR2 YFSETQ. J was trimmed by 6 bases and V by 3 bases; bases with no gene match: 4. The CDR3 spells CASSSGLASDTQYF. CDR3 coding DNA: TGCGCCAGCAGCTCGGGACTAGCGAGCGATACGCAGTATTTT.

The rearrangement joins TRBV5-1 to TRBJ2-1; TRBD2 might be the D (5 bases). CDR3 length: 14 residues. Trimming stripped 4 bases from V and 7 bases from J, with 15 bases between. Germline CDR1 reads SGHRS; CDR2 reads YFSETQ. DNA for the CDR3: TGCGCCAGCAGCCCTAACCCTACTAGAAATGAGCAGTTCTTC. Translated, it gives CASSPNPTRNEQFF.

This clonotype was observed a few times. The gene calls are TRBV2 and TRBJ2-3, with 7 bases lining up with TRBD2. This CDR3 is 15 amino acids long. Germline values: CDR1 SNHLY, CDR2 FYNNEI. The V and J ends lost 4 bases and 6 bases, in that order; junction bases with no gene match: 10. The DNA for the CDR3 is TGTGCCAGCAGTGGTTCTGGACTAGTCGGTGATACGCAGTATTTT. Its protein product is CASSGSGLVGDTQYF.

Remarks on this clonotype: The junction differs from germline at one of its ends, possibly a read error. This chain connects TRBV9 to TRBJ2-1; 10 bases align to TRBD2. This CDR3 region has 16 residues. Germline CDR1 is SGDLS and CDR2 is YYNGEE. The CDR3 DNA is TGTGCCAGCAGCGCGGGGACTAGCGCTCCCTACAGTGAGCAGTTCTTC. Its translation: CASSAGTSAPYSEQFF.

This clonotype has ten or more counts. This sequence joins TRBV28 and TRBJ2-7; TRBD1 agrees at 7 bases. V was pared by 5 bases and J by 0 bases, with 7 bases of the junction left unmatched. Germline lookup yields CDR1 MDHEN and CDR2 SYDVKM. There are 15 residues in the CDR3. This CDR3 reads CASSGGQFISYEQYF. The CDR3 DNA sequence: TGTGCCAGCAGTGGGGGACAGTTCATCTCCTACGAGCAGTACTTC.

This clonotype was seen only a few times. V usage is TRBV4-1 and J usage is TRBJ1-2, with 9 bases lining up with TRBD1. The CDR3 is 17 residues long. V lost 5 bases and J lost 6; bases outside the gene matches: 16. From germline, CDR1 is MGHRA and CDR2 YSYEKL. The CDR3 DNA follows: TGCGCCAGCAGCAGACCCGGGACAGGGTCTTATGGTCATGGCTACACCTTC. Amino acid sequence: CASSRPGTGSYGHGYTF.

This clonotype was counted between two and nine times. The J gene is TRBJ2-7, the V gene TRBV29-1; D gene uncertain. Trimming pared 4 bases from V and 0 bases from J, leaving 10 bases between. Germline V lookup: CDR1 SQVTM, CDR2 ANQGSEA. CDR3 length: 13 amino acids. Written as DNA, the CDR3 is TGCAGCGTTGGGGCCCGTCTCTCCTACGAGCAGTACTTC. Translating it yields CSVGARLSYEQYF.

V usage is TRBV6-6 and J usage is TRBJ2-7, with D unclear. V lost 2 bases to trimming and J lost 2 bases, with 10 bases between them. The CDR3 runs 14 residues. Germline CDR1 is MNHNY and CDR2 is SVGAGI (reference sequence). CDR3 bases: TGTGCCAGCAGTTACCGGGTCCCTACCTACGAGCAGTACTTC. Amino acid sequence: CASSYRVPTYEQYF.

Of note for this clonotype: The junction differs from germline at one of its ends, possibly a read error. CDR3 loop: CASIIQPNTGKLFF. CDR3 DNA sequence: TGTGCCAGCATTATACAACCGAACACCGGGAAGCTGTTTTTT. J is TRBJ2-2 and V is TRBV6-6; the D gene is possibly TRBD2 (5 bases). Per the germline V gene, CDR1 is MNHNY and CDR2 is SVGAGI (reference sequence). The CDR3 spans 14 residues.

The CDR3 protein is CASSQEGANTPNEQFF. CDR3 DNA sequence: TGCGCCAGCAGCCAAGAAGGGGCCAATACCCCCAATGAGCAGTTCTTC. The chain couples TRBV4-1 to TRBJ2-1; tentative D call: TRBD1 (5 bases). CDR1 is MGHRA, CDR2 YSYEKL, per germline. V dropped 0 bases and J dropped 6 bases, with 15 bases sitting between them. The CDR3 sequence is 16 residues long.

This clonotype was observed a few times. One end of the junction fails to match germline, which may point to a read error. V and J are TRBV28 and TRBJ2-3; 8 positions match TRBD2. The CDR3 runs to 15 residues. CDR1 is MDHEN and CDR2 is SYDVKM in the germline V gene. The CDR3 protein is CAGSRIAGLTDTQYF. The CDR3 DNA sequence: TGTGCCGGCAGTAGGATAGCGGGACTCACAGATACGCAGTATTTT.

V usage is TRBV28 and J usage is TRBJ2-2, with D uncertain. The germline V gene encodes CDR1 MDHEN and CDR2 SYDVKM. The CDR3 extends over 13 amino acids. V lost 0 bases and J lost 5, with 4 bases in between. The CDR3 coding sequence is TGTGCCAGCAGTTTATGGGGGACCGGGGAGCTGTTTTTT. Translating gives CASSLWGTGELFF. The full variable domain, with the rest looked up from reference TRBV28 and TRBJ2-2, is DVKVTQSSRYLVKRTGEKVFLECVQDMDHENMFWYRQDPGLGLRLIYFSYDVKMKEKGDIPEGYSVSREKKERFSLILESASTNQTSMYLCASSLWGTGELFFGEGSRLTVL.

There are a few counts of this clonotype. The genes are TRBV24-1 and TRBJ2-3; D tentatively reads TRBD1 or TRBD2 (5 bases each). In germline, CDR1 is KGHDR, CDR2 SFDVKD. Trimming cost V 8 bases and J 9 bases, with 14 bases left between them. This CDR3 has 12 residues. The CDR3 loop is CATTPTRETQYF. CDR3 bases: TGTGCCACCACCCCGACCAGGGAGACGCAGTATTTT.

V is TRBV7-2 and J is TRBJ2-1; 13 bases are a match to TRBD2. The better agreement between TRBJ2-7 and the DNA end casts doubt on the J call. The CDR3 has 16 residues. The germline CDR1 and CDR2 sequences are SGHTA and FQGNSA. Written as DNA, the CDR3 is TGTGCCAGCAGCTACCGACTAGCGGGGGGACACAATGAGCAGTACTTC. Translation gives CASSYRLAGGHNEQYF.

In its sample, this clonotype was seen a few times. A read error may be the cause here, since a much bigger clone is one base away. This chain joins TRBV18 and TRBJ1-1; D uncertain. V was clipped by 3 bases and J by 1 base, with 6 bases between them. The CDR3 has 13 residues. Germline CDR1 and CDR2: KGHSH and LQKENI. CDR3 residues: CASSPGKNTEAFF. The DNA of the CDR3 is TGTGCCAGCTCACCGGGAAAGAACACTGAAGCTTTCTTT.

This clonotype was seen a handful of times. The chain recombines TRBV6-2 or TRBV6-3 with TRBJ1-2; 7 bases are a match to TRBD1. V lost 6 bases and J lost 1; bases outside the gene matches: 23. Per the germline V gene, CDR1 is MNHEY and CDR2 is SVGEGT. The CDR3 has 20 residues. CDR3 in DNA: TGTGCCAGCAGACGCCCCTCAAGTGGGCAATGGACAGGCCTTAACTATGGCTACACCTTC. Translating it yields CASRRPSSGQWTGLNYGYTF.

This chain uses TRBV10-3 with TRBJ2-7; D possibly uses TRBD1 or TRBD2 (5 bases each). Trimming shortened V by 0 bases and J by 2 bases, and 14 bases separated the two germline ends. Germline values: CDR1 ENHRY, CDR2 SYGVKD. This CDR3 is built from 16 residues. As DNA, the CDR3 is TGTGCCATCAGTGAGTCCCCAGGGAGTAGGGCCTACGAGCAGTACTTC. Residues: CAISESPGSRAYEQYF.